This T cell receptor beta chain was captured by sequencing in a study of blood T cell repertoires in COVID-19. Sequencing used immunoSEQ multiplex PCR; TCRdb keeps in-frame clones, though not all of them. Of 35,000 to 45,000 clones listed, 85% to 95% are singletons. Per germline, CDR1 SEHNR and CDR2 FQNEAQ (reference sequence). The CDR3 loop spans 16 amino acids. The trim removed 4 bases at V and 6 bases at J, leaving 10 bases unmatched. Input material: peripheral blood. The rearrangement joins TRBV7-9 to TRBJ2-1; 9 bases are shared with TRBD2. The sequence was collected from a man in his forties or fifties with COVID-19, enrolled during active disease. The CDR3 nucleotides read TGTGCCAGCAGCTCACTCCGGGTAGCGGGAGCCAATGAGCAGTTCTTC. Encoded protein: CASSSLRVAGANEQFF.